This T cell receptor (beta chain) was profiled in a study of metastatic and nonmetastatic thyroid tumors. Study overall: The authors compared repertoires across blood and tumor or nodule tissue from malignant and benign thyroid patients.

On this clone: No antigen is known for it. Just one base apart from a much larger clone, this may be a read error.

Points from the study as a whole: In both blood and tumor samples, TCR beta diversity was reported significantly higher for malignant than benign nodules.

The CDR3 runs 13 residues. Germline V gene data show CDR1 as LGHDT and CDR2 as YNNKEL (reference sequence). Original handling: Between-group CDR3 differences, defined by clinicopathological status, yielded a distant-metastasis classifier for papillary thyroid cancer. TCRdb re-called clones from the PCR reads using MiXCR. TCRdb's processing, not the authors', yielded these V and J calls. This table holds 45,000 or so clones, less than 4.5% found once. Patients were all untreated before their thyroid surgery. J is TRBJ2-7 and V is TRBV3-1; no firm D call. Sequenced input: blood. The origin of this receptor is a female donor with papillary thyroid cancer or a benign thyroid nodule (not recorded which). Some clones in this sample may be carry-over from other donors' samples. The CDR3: CASNQALVGEQYF. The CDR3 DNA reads TGTGCCAGCAACCAAGCTCTGGTTGGGGAGCAGTACTTC.